These T cell receptor beta chains were read from a single sample in a study of blood T cell repertoires in COVID-19. The protocol was immunoSEQ multiplex PCR, while the TCRdb copy is restricted to in-frame clones and leaves out a portion. This table has about 88,000 clones, approximately 90% appearing once. The sample consisted of peripheral blood. The receptor set was obtained from an elderly woman with acute or convalescent COVID-19. Both conserved end residues are part of each CDR3. The D gene is left open where the match is weak. Clone size is not always given. Where it is, it says once, few, many or a class for expanded clones.

v_call	d_call	clone_size	j_call	cdr3_aa	cdr3_nt
TRBV9	.	once	TRBJ1-2	CASSVDSGLDYGYTF	TGTGCCAGCAGCGTAGATTCAGGACTCGACTATGGCTACACCTTC
TRBV5-1	.	.	TRBJ1-1	CASSLGAGSDTEAFF	TGCGCCAGCAGCTTGGGGGCAGGGTCGGACACTGAAGCTTTCTTT
TRBV7-9	.	.	TRBJ1-6	CASSLGDMGGSYNSPLHF	TGTGCCAGCAGCTTAGGGGATATGGGAGGCTCCTATAATTCACCCCTCCACTTT
TRBV4-2	TRBD1	.	TRBJ2-3	CASSRLWDRGTDTQYF	TGTGCCAGCAGCCGACTTTGGGACAGGGGGACAGATACGCAGTATTTT
TRBV7-9	TRBD2	.	TRBJ2-7	CASSSSEGTRKPEQYF	TGTGCCAGCAGCTCGAGCGAGGGGACTAGAAAGCCCGAGCAGTACTTC
TRBV3-1/TRBV3-2	TRBD1	.	TRBJ2-2	CASSQFQGAGELFF	TGTGCCAGCAGCCAATTCCAGGGGGCCGGGGAGCTGTTTTTT
TRBV5-1	.	.	TRBJ1-1	CASSLVEVGGTEAFF	TGCGCCAGCAGCTTGGTTGAGGTCGGGGGCACTGAAGCTTTCTTT
TRBV5-4	TRBD1	.	TRBJ1-6	CASSRTGNNSPLHF	TGTGCCAGCAGCCGGACAGGGAATAATTCACCCCTCCACTTT
TRBV7-3	.	.	TRBJ2-5	CASSPGSFETQYF	TGTGCCAGCAGTCCTGGGAGTTTTGAGACCCAGTACTTC
TRBV7-2	.	.	TRBJ2-2	CASSPGPQPNTGELFF	TGTGCCAGCAGCCCAGGGCCTCAACCGAACACCGGGGAGCTGTTTTTT
TRBV7-2	.	.	TRBJ1-1	CASSLARTVEAFF	TGTGCCAGCAGCTTAGCCCGGACTGTTGAAGCTTTCTTT
TRBV6-6	TRBD1	.	TRBJ1-5	CASSYGTGDQPQHF	TGTGCCAGCAGTTACGGAACAGGGGATCAGCCCCAGCATTTT
TRBV19	TRBD1	once	TRBJ2-3	CASSIDTGGRTDTQYF	TGTGCCAGTAGTATAGATACAGGGGGCAGGACAGATACGCAGTATTTT
TRBV18	.	.	TRBJ1-1	CASSPQQLNTEAFF	TGTGCCAGCTCACCACAGCAATTGAACACTGAAGCTTTCTTT
TRBV27	.	.	TRBJ1-5	CASSRQGARNQPQHF	TGTGCCAGCAGTCGCCAAGGGGCACGCAATCAGCCCCAGCATTTT
TRBV29-1	.	.	TRBJ2-2	CSVRWGEAGELFF	TGCAGCGTTCGGTGGGGCGAAGCCGGGGAGCTGTTTTTT
TRBV23-1	.	once	TRBJ2-1	CASSQSPSNEQFF	TGCGCCAGCAGTCAATCCCCCAGCAATGAGCAGTTCTTC
TRBV29-1	.	.	TRBJ1-1	CSARRWGMNTEAFF	TGCAGCGCTCGACGGTGGGGCATGAACACTGAAGCTTTCTTT
TRBV19	TRBD2	.	TRBJ2-1	CASRSGSSYNEQFF	TGTGCCAGTAGAAGCGGGAGCTCCTACAATGAGCAGTTCTTC
TRBV2	TRBD2	.	TRBJ2-5	CASVAFGLGGETQYF	TGTGCCAGCGTAGCCTTTGGTTTGGGGGGGGAGACCCAGTACTTC
TRBV2	TRBD2	.	TRBJ2-1	CASRVTSGAYNEQFF	TGTGCCAGCAGAGTCACTAGCGGGGCTTACAATGAGCAGTTCTTC
TRBV25-1	.	.	TRBJ2-1	CASNRRDNEQFF	TGTGCCAGCAACCGACGGGACAATGAGCAGTTCTTC
TRBV25-1	TRBD1	.	TRBJ1-2	CASSGQGNYGYTF	TGTGCCAGCAGTGGACAGGGGAACTATGGCTACACCTTC
TRBV2	TRBD1	.	TRBJ2-3	CASSETRTGMGTDTQYF	TGTGCCAGCAGTGAAACACGGACAGGGATGGGCACAGATACGCAGTATTTT
TRBV30	TRBD1	.	TRBJ1-2	CAWDRGEGYTF	TGTGCCTGGGACAGGGGAGAAGGCTACACCTTC
TRBV14	TRBD2	.	TRBJ2-1	CASSTLAGGSSSSYNEQFF	TGTGCCAGCAGCACGCTAGCGGGGGGCTCTTCTAGCTCCTACAATGAGCAGTTCTTC
TRBV28	.	.	TRBJ1-5	CASSLGGAVQPQHF	TGTGCCAGCAGTTTAGGAGGGGCGGTTCAGCCCCAGCATTTT
TRBV2	.	.	TRBJ1-2	CASSNKPGEGYTF	TGTGCCAGCAGTAACAAACCAGGGGAGGGCTACACCTTC
TRBV5-1	TRBD2	.	TRBJ2-1	CASSLVASGALGNEQFF	TGCGCCAGCAGCTTGGTGGCTAGCGGGGCTCTAGGAAATGAGCAGTTCTTC
TRBV10-3	TRBD1	.	TRBJ1-1	CAISEQGTEAFF	TGTGCCATCAGTGAACAGGGGACTGAAGCTTTCTTT
TRBV30	TRBD1	.	TRBJ1-5	CAWSGTGGSQPQHF	TGTGCCTGGAGCGGTACAGGGGGGTCACAGCCCCAGCATTTT
TRBV19	.	.	TRBJ2-5	CASSDRWKETQYF	TGTGCCAGTAGCGACAGATGGAAAGAGACCCAGTACTTC
TRBV3-1/TRBV3-2	TRBD1	.	TRBJ2-2	CASRQGTGPGELFF	TGTGCCAGTCGACAGGGGACGGGGCCCGGGGAGCTGTTTTTT
TRBV6-2/TRBV6-3	TRBD1	.	TRBJ1-1	CASSYPGTGPLSLNTEAFF	TGTGCCAGCAGTTACCCGGGGACAGGGCCGCTATCCTTGAACACTGAAGCTTTCTTT
TRBV27	TRBD1	.	TRBJ1-6	CASSRETGRLNSPLHF	TGTGCCAGCAGCCGCGAGACAGGGAGACTTAATTCACCCCTCCACTTT
TRBV18	.	once	TRBJ1-3	CASSPSEAGNTIYF	TGTGCCAGCTCACCATCGGAGGCTGGAAACACCATATATTTT
TRBV11-2	TRBD2	.	TRBJ2-2	CASSLGGRAYTGELFF	TGTGCCAGCAGCTTAGGCGGGAGGGCCTACACCGGGGAGCTGTTTTTT
TRBV3-1/TRBV3-2	.	.	TRBJ2-5	CASSQVKGARDQETQYF	TGTGCCAGCAGCCAAGTTAAAGGGGCCAGGGACCAAGAGACCCAGTACTTC
TRBV25-1	.	.	TRBJ2-1	CASSEFSAGNKNEQFF	TGTGCCAGCAGTGAATTTTCGGCAGGAAATAAAAATGAGCAGTTCTTC
TRBV19	.	.	TRBJ1-5	CASSTSGAYQPQHF	TGTGCCAGTAGTACCTCAGGGGCGTATCAGCCCCAGCATTTT
TRBV19	TRBD1	once	TRBJ1-1	CASSIGEGALNTEAFF	TGTGCCAGTAGTATAGGCGAGGGGGCTTTGAACACTGAAGCTTTCTTT
TRBV30	TRBD1	.	TRBJ2-7	CAWSVGGRGRYEQYF	TGTGCCTGGAGTGTAGGAGGCAGGGGGCGATACGAGCAGTACTTC
TRBV6-5	TRBD1	.	TRBJ1-5	CASSPTGGYQPQHF	TGTGCCAGCAGCCCGACAGGGGGATATCAGCCCCAGCATTTT